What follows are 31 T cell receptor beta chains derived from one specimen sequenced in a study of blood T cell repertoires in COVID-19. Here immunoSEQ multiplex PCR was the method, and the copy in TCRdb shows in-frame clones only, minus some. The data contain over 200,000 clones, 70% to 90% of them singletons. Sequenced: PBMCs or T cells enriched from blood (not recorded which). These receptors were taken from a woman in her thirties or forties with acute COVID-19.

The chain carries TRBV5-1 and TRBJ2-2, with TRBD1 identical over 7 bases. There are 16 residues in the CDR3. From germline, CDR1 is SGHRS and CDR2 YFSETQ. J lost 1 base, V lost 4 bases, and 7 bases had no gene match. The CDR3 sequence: CASSGGQLLNTGELFF. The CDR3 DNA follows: TGCGCCAGCAGCGGGGGACAGCTCCTGAACACCGGGGAGCTGTTTTTT.

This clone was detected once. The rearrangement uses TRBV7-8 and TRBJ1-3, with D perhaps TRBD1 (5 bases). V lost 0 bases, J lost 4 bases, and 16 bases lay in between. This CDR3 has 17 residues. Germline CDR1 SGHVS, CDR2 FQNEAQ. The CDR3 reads CASSLALSGPAGNTIYF. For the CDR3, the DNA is TGTGCCAGCAGCTTAGCGCTGTCAGGGCCGGCAGGAAACACCATATATTTT.

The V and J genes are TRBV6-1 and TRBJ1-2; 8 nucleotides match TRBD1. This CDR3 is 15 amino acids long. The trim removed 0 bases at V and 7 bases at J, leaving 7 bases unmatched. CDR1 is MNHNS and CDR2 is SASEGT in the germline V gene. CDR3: CASSEASTTGVGYTF. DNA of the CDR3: TGTGCCAGCAGTGAAGCTTCTACGACAGGGGTTGGCTACACCTTC.

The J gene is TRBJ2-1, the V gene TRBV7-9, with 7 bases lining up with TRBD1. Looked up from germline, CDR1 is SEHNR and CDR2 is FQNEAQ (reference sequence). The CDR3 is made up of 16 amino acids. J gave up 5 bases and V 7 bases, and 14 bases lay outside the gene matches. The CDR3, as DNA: TGTGCCAGCACCCCCCGTCGGGACAGAACTCACAATGAGCAGTTCTTC. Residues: CASTPRRDRTHNEQFF.

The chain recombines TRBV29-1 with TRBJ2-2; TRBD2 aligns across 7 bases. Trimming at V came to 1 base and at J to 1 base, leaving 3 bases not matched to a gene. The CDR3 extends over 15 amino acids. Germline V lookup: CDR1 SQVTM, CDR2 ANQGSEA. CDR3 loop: CSVEGPSGNTGELFF. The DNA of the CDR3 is TGCAGCGTTGAAGGCCCTAGCGGGAACACCGGGGAGCTGTTTTTT.

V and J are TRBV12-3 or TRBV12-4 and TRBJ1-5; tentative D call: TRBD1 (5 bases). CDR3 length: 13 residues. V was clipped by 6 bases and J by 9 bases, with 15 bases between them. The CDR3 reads CASSLQVKAPQHF. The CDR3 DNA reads TGTGCCAGCAGCTTACAGGTGAAGGCGCCCCAGCATTTT.

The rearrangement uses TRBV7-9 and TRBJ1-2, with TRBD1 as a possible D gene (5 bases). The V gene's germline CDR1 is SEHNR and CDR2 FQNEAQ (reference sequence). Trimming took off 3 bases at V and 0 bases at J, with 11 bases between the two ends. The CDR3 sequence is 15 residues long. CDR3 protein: CASSFSTASNYGYTF. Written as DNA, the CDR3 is TGTGCCAGCAGCTTTTCGACAGCCTCTAACTATGGCTACACCTTC. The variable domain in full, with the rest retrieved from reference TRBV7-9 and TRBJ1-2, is DTGVSQNPRHKITKRGQNVTFRCDPISEHNRLYWYRQTLGQGPEFLTYFQNEAQLEKSRLLSDRFSAERPKGSFSTLEIQRTEQGDSAMYLCASSFSTASNYGYTFGSGTRLTVV.

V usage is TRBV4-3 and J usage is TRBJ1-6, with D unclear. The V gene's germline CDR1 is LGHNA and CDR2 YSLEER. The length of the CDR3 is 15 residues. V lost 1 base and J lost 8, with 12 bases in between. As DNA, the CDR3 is TGCGCCAGCAGCCAAGTAGGAGTTACCCATTCACCCCTCCACTTT. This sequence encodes CASSQVGVTHSPLHF.

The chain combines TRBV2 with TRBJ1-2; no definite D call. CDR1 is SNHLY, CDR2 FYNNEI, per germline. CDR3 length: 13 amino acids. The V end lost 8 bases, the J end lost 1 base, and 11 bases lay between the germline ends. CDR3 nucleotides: TGTGCCAGCTTTCGCAGGATTAACTATGGCTACACCTTC. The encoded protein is CASFRRINYGYTF.

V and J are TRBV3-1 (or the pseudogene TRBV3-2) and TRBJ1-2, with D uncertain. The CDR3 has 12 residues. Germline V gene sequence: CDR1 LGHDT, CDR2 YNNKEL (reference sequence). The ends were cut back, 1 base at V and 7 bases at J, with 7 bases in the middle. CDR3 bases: TGTGCCAGCAGCCAAGGGGCGGGTGGCTACACCTTC. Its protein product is CASSQGAGGYTF.

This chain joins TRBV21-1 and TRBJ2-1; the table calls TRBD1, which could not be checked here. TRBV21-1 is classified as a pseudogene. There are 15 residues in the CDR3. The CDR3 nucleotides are TGTGCCAGCAGCCCGGGAACAGGGATCTACAATGAGCAGTTCTTC. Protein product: CASSPGTGIYNEQFF.

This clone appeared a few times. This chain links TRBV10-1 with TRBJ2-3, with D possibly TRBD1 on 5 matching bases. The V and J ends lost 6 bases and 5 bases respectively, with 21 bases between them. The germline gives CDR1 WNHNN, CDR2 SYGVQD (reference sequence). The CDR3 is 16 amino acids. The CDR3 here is CASSPGRGSFGDTQYF. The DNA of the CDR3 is TGCGCCAGCAGCCCCGGTAGGGGAAGTTTTGGAGATACGCAGTATTTT.

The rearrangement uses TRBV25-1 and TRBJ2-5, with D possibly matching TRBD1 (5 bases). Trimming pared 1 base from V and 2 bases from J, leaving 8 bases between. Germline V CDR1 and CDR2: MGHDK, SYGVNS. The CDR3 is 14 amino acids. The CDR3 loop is CASSELTVQETQYF. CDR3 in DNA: TGTGCCAGCAGTGAATTGACAGTTCAAGAGACCCAGTACTTC.

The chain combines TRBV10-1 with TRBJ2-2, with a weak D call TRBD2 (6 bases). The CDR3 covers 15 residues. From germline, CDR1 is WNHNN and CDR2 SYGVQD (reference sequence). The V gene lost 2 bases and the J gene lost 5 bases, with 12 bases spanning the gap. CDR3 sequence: CASSERRGGTGELFF. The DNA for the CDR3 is TGCGCCAGCAGTGAGCGGCGGGGTGGGACCGGGGAGCTGTTTTTT.

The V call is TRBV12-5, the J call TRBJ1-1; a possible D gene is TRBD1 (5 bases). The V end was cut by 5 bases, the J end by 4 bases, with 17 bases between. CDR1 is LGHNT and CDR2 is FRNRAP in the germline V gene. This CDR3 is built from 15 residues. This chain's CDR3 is CASGPLVTVLTEAFF. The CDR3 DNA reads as TGTGCTAGTGGTCCCCTAGTGACAGTCCTCACTGAAGCTTTCTTT.

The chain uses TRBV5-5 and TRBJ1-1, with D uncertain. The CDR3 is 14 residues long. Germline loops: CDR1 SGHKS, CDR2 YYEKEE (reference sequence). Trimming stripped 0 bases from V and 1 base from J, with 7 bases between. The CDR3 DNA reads TGTGCCAGCAGCTTGGCCCCTAAGAACACTGAAGCTTTCTTT. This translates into CASSLAPKNTEAFF.

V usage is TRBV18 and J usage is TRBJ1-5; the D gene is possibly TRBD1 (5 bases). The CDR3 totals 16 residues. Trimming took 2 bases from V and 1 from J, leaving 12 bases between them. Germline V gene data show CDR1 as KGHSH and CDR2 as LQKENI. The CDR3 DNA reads TGTGCCAGCTCACCAAACGGGGGGGGGAGCAATCAGCCCCAGCATTTT. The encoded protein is CASSPNGGGSNQPQHF.

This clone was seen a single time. The CDR3 DNA sequence: TGCGCCAGCAGTATTAGCGGGAGCTCCCCAGATACGCAGTATTTT. It is translated as CASSISGSSPDTQYF. The chain is built from TRBV10-1 and TRBJ2-3, with 9 bases lining up with TRBD2. J lost 4 bases, V lost 5 bases, and 7 bases had no gene match. The length of the CDR3 is 15 residues. Germline CDR1 and CDR2: WNHNN and SYGVQD (reference sequence).

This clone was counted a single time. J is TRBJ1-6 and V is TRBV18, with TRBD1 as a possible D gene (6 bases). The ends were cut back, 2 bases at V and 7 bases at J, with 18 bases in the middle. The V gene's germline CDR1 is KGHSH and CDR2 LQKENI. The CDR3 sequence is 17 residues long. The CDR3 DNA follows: TGTGCCAGCTCACCAGCAAGCACAGGGTCTGGGAATTCACCCCTCCACTTT. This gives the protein CASSPASTGSGNSPLHF.

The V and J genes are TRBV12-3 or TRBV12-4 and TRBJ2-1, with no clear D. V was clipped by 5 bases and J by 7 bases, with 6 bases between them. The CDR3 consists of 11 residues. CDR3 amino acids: CASSPANEQFF. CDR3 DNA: TGTGCCAGCAGTCCCGCGAATGAGCAGTTCTTC.

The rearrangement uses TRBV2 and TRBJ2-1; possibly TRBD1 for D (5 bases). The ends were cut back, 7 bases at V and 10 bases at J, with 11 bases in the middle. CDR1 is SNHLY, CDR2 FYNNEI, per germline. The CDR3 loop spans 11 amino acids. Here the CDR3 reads CASKLGPEQFF. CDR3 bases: TGTGCCAGCAAATTGGGGCCCGAGCAGTTCTTC.

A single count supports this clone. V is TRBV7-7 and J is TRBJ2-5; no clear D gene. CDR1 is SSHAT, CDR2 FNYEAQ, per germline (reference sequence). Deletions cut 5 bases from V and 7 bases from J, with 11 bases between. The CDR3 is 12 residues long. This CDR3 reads CASSTPPGTQYF. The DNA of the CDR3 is TGTGCCAGCAGCACCCCACCGGGGACCCAGTACTTC.

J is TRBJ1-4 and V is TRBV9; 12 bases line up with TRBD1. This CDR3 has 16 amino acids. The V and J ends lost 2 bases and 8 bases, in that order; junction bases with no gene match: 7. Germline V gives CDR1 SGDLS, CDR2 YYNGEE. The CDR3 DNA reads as TGTGCCAGCAGCGTGGCCGGGACAGGGGGCGAGGAAAAACTGTTTTTT. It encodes CASSVAGTGGEEKLFF. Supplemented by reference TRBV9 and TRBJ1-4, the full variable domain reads DSGVTQTPKHLITATGQRVTLRCSPRSGDLSVYWYQQSLDQGLQFLIQYYNGEERAKGNILERFSAQQFPDLHSELNLSSLELGDSALYFCASSVAGTGGEEKLFFGSGTQLSVL.

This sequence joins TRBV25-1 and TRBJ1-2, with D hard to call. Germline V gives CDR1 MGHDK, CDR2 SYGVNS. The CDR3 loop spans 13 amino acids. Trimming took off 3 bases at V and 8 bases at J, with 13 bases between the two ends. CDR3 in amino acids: CASSDTGLRGYTF. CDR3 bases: TGTGCCAGCAGTGATACGGGATTAAGGGGCTACACCTTC.

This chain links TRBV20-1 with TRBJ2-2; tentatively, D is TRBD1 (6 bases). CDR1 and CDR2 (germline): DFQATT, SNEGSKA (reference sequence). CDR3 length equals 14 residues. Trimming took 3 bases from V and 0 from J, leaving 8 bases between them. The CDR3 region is CSASRQANTGELFF. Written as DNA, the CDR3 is TGCAGTGCTAGTAGACAGGCGAACACCGGGGAGCTGTTTTTT.

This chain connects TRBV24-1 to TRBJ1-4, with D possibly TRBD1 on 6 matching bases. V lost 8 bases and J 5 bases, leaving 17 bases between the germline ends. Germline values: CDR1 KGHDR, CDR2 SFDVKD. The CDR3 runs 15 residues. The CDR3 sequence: CATIPGDPGNEKLFF. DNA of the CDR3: TGTGCCACCATCCCAGGGGACCCGGGCAATGAAAAACTGTTTTTT.

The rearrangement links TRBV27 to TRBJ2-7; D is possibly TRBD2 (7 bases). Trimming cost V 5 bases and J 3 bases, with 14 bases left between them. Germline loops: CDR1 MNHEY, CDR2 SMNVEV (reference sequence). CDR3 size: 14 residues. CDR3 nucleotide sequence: TGTGCCAGCAGTGCCCTCGGGGGGCGCTACGAGCAGTACTTC. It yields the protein CASSALGGRYEQYF.

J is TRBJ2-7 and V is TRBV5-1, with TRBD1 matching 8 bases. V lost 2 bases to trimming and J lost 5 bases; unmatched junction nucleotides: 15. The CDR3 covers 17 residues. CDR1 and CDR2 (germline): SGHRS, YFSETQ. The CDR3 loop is CASSLAPGQGSFHEQYV. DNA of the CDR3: TGCGCCAGCAGCTTAGCGCCTGGACAGGGTTCTTTCCACGAGCAGTACGTC.

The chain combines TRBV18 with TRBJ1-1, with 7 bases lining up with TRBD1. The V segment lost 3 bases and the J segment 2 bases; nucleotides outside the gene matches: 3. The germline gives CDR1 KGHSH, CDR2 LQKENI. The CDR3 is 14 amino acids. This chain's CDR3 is CASSPDRTNTEAFF. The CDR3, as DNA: TGTGCCAGCTCACCGGACAGGACTAACACTGAAGCTTTCTTT.

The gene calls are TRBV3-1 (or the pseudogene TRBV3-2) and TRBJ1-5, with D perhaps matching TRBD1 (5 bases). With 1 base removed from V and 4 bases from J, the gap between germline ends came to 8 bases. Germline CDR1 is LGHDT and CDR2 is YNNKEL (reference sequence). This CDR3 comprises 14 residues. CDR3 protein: CASSQGTLNQPQHF. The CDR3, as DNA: TGTGCCAGCAGCCAAGGGACACTTAATCAGCCCCAGCATTTT.

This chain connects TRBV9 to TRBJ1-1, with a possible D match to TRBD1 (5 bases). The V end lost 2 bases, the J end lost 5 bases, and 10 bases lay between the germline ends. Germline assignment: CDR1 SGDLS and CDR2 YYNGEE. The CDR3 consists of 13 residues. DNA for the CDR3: TGTGCCAGCAGCGTGGGGGGGTTTACTGAAGCTTTCTTT. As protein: CASSVGGFTEAFF.